A selection of T cell receptor beta chains follows, all from one sample in a study of cytomegalovirus exposure and HLA in healthy donors. Clones were sequenced by immunoSEQ multiplex PCR, and TCRdb holds only the in-frame ones, with some missing. In the table there are 150,000 or so clones, 80% to 90% of which are singletons. Sequencing used PBMCs. The source is a woman between 25 and 40 years old in good health and CMV-seropositive. The CDR3 runs from the conserved cysteine through the conserved F or W. Each record gives: clone size, V gene, J gene, D gene, CDR3 protein, CDR3 DNA. A D gene is named only where the DNA matches it firmly. Expanded clones are given a class, and other clones once, few, many or no size at all.

>.|TRBV7-6|TRBJ2-1|TRBD2
CASSSRTSGKYNEQFF
TGTGCCAGCAGCTCCCGGACTAGCGGGAAGTACAATGAGCAGTTCTTC
>.|TRBV2|TRBJ2-7|.
CASSVGRGSYEQYF
TGTGCCAGCAGTGTCGGCAGGGGATCCTACGAGCAGTACTTC
>.|TRBV5-1|TRBJ2-3|.
CASSLAARLASTDTQYF
TGCGCCAGCAGCTTGGCCGCTCGGCTAGCGAGCACAGATACGCAGTATTTT
>.|TRBV5-1|TRBJ2-5|.
CASSLGAGLRVTQYF
TGCGCCAGCAGCTTGGGTGCGGGTCTACGGGTGACCCAGTACTTC
>.|TRBV7-8|TRBJ2-5|TRBD2
CASSEKRSGGAPETQYF
TGTGCCAGCAGCGAAAAAAGGAGCGGGGGGGCTCCAGAGACCCAGTACTTC
>.|TRBV11-3|TRBJ2-3|TRBD2
CASSAGLADTDTQYF
TGTGCCAGCAGCGCGGGACTAGCGGACACAGATACGCAGTATTTT
>.|TRBV6-5|TRBJ1-5|TRBD1
CASSPTGGNQPQHF
TGTGCCAGCAGTCCAACAGGGGGCAATCAGCCCCAGCATTTT
>.|TRBV7-9|TRBJ2-1|TRBD2
CASSPTSGSYNEQFF
TGTGCCAGCAGCCCGACTAGCGGGTCTTACAATGAGCAGTTCTTC
>once|TRBV7-9|TRBJ2-7|.
CASSLVAGRQTYEQYF
TGTGCCAGCAGCTTAGTTGCAGGGCGTCAAACCTACGAGCAGTACTTC
>many|TRBV5-4|TRBJ2-3|.
CASSLGVGGSTDTQYF
TGTGCCAGCAGCTTGGGTGTGGGGGGATCCACAGATACGCAGTATTTT
>.|TRBV19|TRBJ1-4|TRBD1
CASTPSDRMNEKLFF
TGTGCCAGTACCCCCTCGGACAGGATGAATGAAAAACTGTTTTTT
>.|TRBV2|TRBJ1-6|.
CASSEEEWSSYNSPLHF
TGTGCCAGCAGTGAAGAAGAATGGAGCTCCTATAATTCACCCCTCCACTTT
>.|TRBV7-2|TRBJ1-1|.
CASSSRNGHTEAFF
TGTGCCAGCAGCAGCAGGAATGGGCACACTGAAGCTTTCTTT
>few|TRBV18|TRBJ2-5|.
CASSPPGWETQYF
TGTGCCAGCTCACCCCCCGGGTGGGAGACCCAGTACTTC
>.|TRBV6-5|TRBJ2-1|.
CASNPSERQFNEQFF
TGTGCCAGCAATCCTTCGGAACGACAATTCAATGAGCAGTTCTTC
>.|TRBV6-6|TRBJ2-7|.
CASSYVLVLLSGEQYF
TGTGCCAGCAGTTATGTTCTAGTCCTCCTTTCGGGGGAGCAGTACTTC
>.|TRBV5-6|TRBJ2-3|.
CASSFRATSTDTQYF
TGTGCCAGCAGCTTCAGGGCAACTAGCACAGATACGCAGTATTTT
>.|TRBV9|TRBJ2-7|TRBD2
CASGKAGGEQYF
TGTGCCAGCGGAAAGGCGGGAGGCGAGCAGTACTTC
>once|TRBV5-6|TRBJ1-2|TRBD1
CASRLDRGDGYTF
TGTGCCAGCAGGCTGGACAGGGGCGATGGCTACACCTTC
>.|TRBV28|TRBJ1-1|.
CASSLFRWGTTEAFF
TGTGCCAGCAGTTTATTTAGGTGGGGCACCACTGAAGCTTTCTTT
>.|TRBV18|TRBJ2-5|TRBD2
CASSPGREETQYF
TGTGCCAGCTCACCGGGGAGGGAGGAGACCCAGTACTTC
>.|TRBV19|TRBJ1-5|.
CASSTSRQSNQPQHF
TGTGCCAGTAGTACCTCCAGACAGTCCAATCAGCCCCAGCATTTT
>.|TRBV7-9|TRBJ2-3|.
CASSLALGQGSDTQYF
TGTGCCAGCAGCTTAGCTCTTGGGCAGGGGTCAGATACGCAGTATTTT
>.|TRBV28|TRBJ2-2|.
CASSLNQGREELFF
TGTGCCAGCAGTTTAAATCAGGGGCGTGAGGAGCTGTTTTTT
>.|TRBV5-6|TRBJ2-1|TRBD2
CASSLYSGRASEQFF
TGTGCCAGCAGCTTGTATAGCGGGAGGGCCAGTGAGCAGTTCTTC
>.|TRBV6-6|TRBJ1-5|TRBD1
CASSPGQGSGQPQHF
TGTGCCAGCAGCCCGGGACAGGGGTCTGGTCAGCCCCAGCATTTT
>.|TRBV18|TRBJ2-1|TRBD1
CASSPQGQEQFF
TGTGCCAGCTCACCCCAGGGACAGGAACAGTTCTTC
>.|TRBV6-1|TRBJ1-2|.
CASSEDITGHYGYTF
TGTGCCAGCAGTGAAGATATTACAGGTCACTATGGCTACACCTTC
>.|TRBV15|TRBJ1-1|.
CATSRDMNTEAFF
TGTGCCACCAGCAGAGACATGAACACTGAAGCTTTCTTT
>few|TRBV7-8|TRBJ2-4|.
CASSPMGPIQYF
TGTGCCAGCAGCCCGATGGGGCCCATTCAGTACTTC
>.|TRBV5-4|TRBJ2-5|TRBD1
CASSTGQGDQETQYF
TGTGCCAGCAGCACGGGACAGGGGGACCAAGAGACCCAGTACTTC
>.|TRBV11-2|TRBJ2-7|TRBD2
CASSLTSGSYEQYF
TGTGCCAGCAGTCTTACTAGCGGGAGCTACGAGCAGTACTTC
>.|TRBV7-8|TRBJ2-3|.
CASSGGGSTDTQYF
TGTGCCAGCAGCGGCGGTGGAAGCACAGATACGCAGTATTTT
>.|TRBV19|TRBJ2-1|.
CASSIVGGAVGDNEQFF
TGTGCCAGTAGTATAGTGGGGGGGGCTGTGGGAGACAATGAGCAGTTCTTC
>.|TRBV2|TRBJ2-5|.
CASSGDSMAQYF
TGTGCCAGCAGTGGGGACTCGATGGCCCAGTACTTC
>.|TRBV27|TRBJ2-1|TRBD1
CASSPTSWTGYNEQFF
TGTGCCAGCAGTCCGACCTCCTGGACAGGCTACAATGAGCAGTTCTTC
>.|TRBV7-8|TRBJ2-7|.
CASSLQRGFTYEQYF
TGTGCCAGCAGCTTGCAAAGGGGCTTTACCTACGAGCAGTACTTC
>once|TRBV28|TRBJ2-2|.
CASSSGGYTGELFF
TGTGCCAGCAGTTCGGGCGGGTACACCGGGGAGCTGTTTTTT
>.|TRBV4-1|TRBJ2-5|TRBD2
CASSPSSGRWPGSETQYF
TGCGCCAGCAGCCCATCTAGCGGGAGGTGGCCTGGGTCGGAGACCCAGTACTTC
>.|TRBV2|TRBJ1-4|.
CASKEGGGEKLFF
TGTGCCAGCAAGGAGGGAGGGGGTGAAAAACTGTTTTTT
>.|TRBV28|TRBJ2-3|TRBD1
CASSLSGRGRIDTQYF
TGTGCCAGCAGTTTATCCGGCAGGGGGCGCATCGATACGCAGTATTTT
>.|TRBV29-1|TRBJ1-1|.
CSVESQVNTEAFF
TGCAGCGTTGAAAGTCAGGTGAACACTGAAGCTTTCTTT
>.|TRBV5-1|TRBJ2-7|TRBD1
CARRDSPYEQYF
TGCGCCAGAAGGGACAGTCCCTACGAGCAGTACTTC
>.|TRBV7-9|TRBJ2-2|TRBD2
CASSLSGRDTGELFF
TGTGCCAGCAGCTTAAGCGGGAGGGACACCGGGGAGCTGTTTTTT
>few|TRBV19|TRBJ2-7|.
CASSRDIAYEQYF
TGTGCCAGTAGCAGGGACATCGCCTACGAGCAGTACTTC